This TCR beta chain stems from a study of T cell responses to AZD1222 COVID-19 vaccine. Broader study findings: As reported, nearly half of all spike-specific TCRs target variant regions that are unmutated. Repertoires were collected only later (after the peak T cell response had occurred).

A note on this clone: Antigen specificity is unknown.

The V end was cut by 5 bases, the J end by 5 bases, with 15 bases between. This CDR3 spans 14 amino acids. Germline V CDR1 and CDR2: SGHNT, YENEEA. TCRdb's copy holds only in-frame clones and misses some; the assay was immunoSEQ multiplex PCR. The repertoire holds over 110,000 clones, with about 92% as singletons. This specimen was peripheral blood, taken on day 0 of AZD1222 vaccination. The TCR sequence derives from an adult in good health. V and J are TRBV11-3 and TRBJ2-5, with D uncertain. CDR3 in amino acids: CASSLLGKSETQYF. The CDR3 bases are TGTGCCAGCAGCCTCCTTGGGAAGAGCGAGACCCAGTACTTC.